Below are 24 T cell receptor beta chains sequenced from a single sample in a study of CD8+ T cells in alopecia areata. RNA was isolated and reverse transcribed to cDNA, the sequencing template. Sequencing was performed with immunoSEQ multiplex PCR; in TCRdb, only in-frame clones are kept and a portion is missing. The repertoire holds some 190,000 clones, with 60% to 70% as singletons. Described treatment: oral pan-JAK inhibitor, 5-10 mg twice daily. Sequencing used CD4+ T cells sorted from blood, obtained at week 4, from a patient treated with tofacitinib. These TCRs come from a human donor with alopecia areata.

This chain links TRBV5-1 with TRBJ2-1; maybe TRBD1 (6 bases). This CDR3 comprises 15 residues. V was trimmed by 1 base and J by 0 bases, leaving 8 bases between them. Germline-derived CDR1 and CDR2 are SGHRS and YFSETQ. The DNA for the CDR3 is TGCGCCAGCAGCTTGACAGGGAACTCCTACAATGAGCAGTTCTTC. Translation gives CASSLTGNSYNEQFF.

The chain employs TRBV28 and TRBJ1-2; possible D gene TRBD1, 5 bases. The CDR3 is 12 amino acids. The V end lost 1 base, the J end lost 8 bases, and 8 bases lay between the germline ends. Per the germline V gene, CDR1 is MDHEN and CDR2 is SYDVKM. The CDR3 nucleotides read TGTGCCAGCAGTTTATTGGGGGTCGGCTACACCTTC. Amino acids: CASSLLGVGYTF.

This chain joins TRBV7-3 and TRBJ2-1; 11 bases map to TRBD2. V dropped 0 bases and J dropped 7; count of bases not matched to a gene: 11. This CDR3 comprises 18 residues. Germline CDR1 and CDR2: SGHTA and FQGTGA. This chain's CDR3 is CASSLTSSLAGVENEQFF. In nucleotides, the CDR3 is TGTGCCAGCAGCTTAACGTCGTCACTAGCGGGAGTAGAGAATGAGCAGTTCTTC.

The chain uses TRBV7-6 and TRBJ2-1; 13 bases line up with TRBD2. Trimming cost V 1 base and J 15 bases; bases outside gene matches: 6. Germline V gene lookup returns CDR1 SGHVS and CDR2 FNYEAQ. The CDR3 runs 14 residues. The CDR3 DNA is TGTGCCAGCAGCTTAGATACTACTAGCGGGAGGGGGTTCTTC. It codes for CASSLDTTSGRGFF.

This chain joins TRBV29-1 and TRBJ2-2; D perhaps matches TRBD2 (6 bases). V was trimmed by 4 bases and J by 4 bases, leaving 13 bases between them. The CDR3 has 14 amino acids. CDR1 SQVTM and CDR2 ANQGSEA come from the germline V gene. The CDR3 here is CSVGSGSRTGELFF. As DNA, the CDR3 is TGCAGCGTTGGATCCGGGAGTCGCACCGGGGAGCTGTTTTTT.

CDR3 amino acids: CASRRESGTDTQYF. For the CDR3, the DNA is TGTGCCAGCCGGCGGGAGAGTGGGACAGATACGCAGTATTTT. V usage is TRBV6-6 and J usage is TRBJ2-3; 7 nucleotides agree with TRBD2. The CDR3 extends over 14 amino acids. J lost 3 bases, V lost 8 bases, and 8 bases had no gene match. The germline V gene encodes CDR1 MNHNY and CDR2 SVGAGI (reference sequence).

This clone was recorded a few times. The chain recombines TRBV30 with TRBJ1-1, with D unresolved. Trimming took off 4 bases at V and 1 base at J, with 13 bases between the two ends. This CDR3 has 14 amino acids. Per the germline V gene, CDR1 is GTSNPN and CDR2 is SVGIG (reference sequence). The CDR3 bases are TGTGCCTGGATGAGAGCCAGGAGGAACACTGAAGCTTTCTTT. Protein: CAWMRARRNTEAFF.

Only a few counts were recorded for this clone. The chain combines TRBV30 with TRBJ2-1; D gene unclear. Germline values: CDR1 GTSNPN, CDR2 SVGIG (reference sequence). The CDR3 spans 13 residues. V dropped 1 base and J dropped 6 bases, with 10 bases sitting between them. The CDR3 region is CAWSADKPNEQFF. The CDR3 DNA is TGTGCCTGGAGTGCAGACAAGCCCAATGAGCAGTTCTTC.

This clone was detected once. The chain carries TRBV6-6 and TRBJ2-7; D is unclear. The V and J ends lost 0 bases and 6 bases respectively, with 3 bases between them. The CDR3 is made up of 11 amino acids. Germline lookup yields CDR1 MNHNY and CDR2 SVGAGI (reference sequence). The CDR3 DNA is TGTGCCAGCAGTTACTCAAGCGAGCAGTACTTC. As protein: CASSYSSEQYF.

The chain combines TRBV29-1 with TRBJ2-1, with no clear D. Germline V gene lookup returns CDR1 SQVTM and CDR2 ANQGSEA. V was clipped by 3 bases and J by 4 bases, with 10 bases between them. The CDR3 spans 13 residues. CDR3 residues: CSVERTLYNEQFF. The CDR3 nucleotides read TGCAGCGTTGAGCGGACCCTTTACAATGAGCAGTTCTTC.

This clone came up a few times. The rearrangement links TRBV16 to TRBJ2-7; D is unresolved. CDR1 and CDR2 (germline): KGHSY, FQNENV. This CDR3 region has 12 residues. V was shortened by 4 bases and J by 3 bases, with 7 bases between the two germline ends. CDR3 residues: CASSRAFYEQYF. The CDR3 DNA reads TGTGCCAGCAGCCGAGCGTTCTACGAGCAGTACTTC.

J is TRBJ2-7 and V is TRBV6-6; 10 bases agree with TRBD2. The CDR3 runs 13 residues. Germline CDR1 and CDR2: MNHNY and SVGAGI (reference sequence). V trimming: 11 bases; J trimming: 7 bases; junction bases outside the gene matches: 11. The CDR3: CAGGAGGPGEQYF. As DNA, the CDR3 is TGTGCCGGAGGAGCGGGAGGGCCGGGTGAGCAGTACTTC.

V is TRBV2 and J is TRBJ2-3; no clear D. Germline CDR1 is SNHLY and CDR2 is FYNNEI. Trimming left V 6 bases short and J 0 bases short, with 4 bases between. This CDR3 has 12 residues. This chain's CDR3 is CASSYSTDTQYF. The CDR3 DNA reads TGTGCCAGCAGCTACAGCACAGATACGCAGTATTTT.

This clone occurred a few times. Other DNA sequences in this sample translate to the same CDR3. V is TRBV30 and J is TRBJ2-5; tentatively, D is TRBD1 (7 bases). Per germline, CDR1 GTSNPN and CDR2 SVGIG (reference sequence). V lost 3 bases to trimming and J lost 9 bases, with 20 bases between them. The CDR3 spans 14 residues. The CDR3 reads CAWSRGRQGEAQYF. The DNA for the CDR3 is TGTGCCTGGAGCCGAGGACGCCAGGGGGAGGCCCAGTACTTC.

In this sample, this clone turned up once. The chain couples TRBV18 to TRBJ1-2, with 7 bases fitting TRBD1. The CDR3 length is 15 residues. Germline lookup yields CDR1 KGHSH and CDR2 LQKENI. Germline trimming cut 5 bases from V and 1 base from J; bases unmatched to any gene: 7. The chain's CDR3 is CASSVTGEVNYGYTF. In DNA form, the CDR3 reads TGTGCCAGCTCAGTCACAGGGGAAGTTAACTATGGCTACACCTTC.

This clone is a singleton in its sample. The CDR3 DNA reads as TGTGCCAGCATCCCCCTCCGCGGGACCCAGTACTTC. Its translation is CASIPLRGTQYF. The chain uses TRBV7-9 and TRBJ2-5; no clear D. Germline V gene sequence: CDR1 SEHNR, CDR2 FQNEAQ (reference sequence). CDR3 length: 12 amino acids. V was pared by 7 bases and J by 7 bases, with 13 bases between.

The V call is TRBV30, the J call TRBJ2-1, with 8 nucleotides matching TRBD2. The CDR3 length is 16 residues. The trim removed 5 bases at V and 4 bases at J, leaving 13 bases unmatched. Germline V gene lookup returns CDR1 GTSNPN and CDR2 SVGIG (reference sequence). The CDR3 nucleotides are TGTGCCTGGTCCAGCGGGAGCTCTTCGCGGTACAATGAGCAGTTCTTC. Translated, it gives CAWSSGSSSRYNEQFF.

This chain joins TRBV29-1 and TRBJ1-3; no clear D. This CDR3 is built from 13 residues. In germline, CDR1 is SQVTM, CDR2 ANQGSEA. Trimming pared 5 bases from V and 0 bases from J, leaving 8 bases between. In nucleotides, the CDR3 is TGCAGCGTTCTGGTGAGCTCTGGAAACACCATATATTTT. It is translated as CSVLVSSGNTIYF.

This clone was seen only once. The chain uses TRBV30 and TRBJ1-4, with a tentative D call TRBD1 (5 bases). Trimming took 4 bases from V and 4 from J, leaving 7 bases between them. Germline CDR1 reads GTSNPN; CDR2 reads SVGIG (reference sequence). This CDR3 comprises 12 residues. CDR3 loop: CAWTGYNEKLFF. CDR3 sequence (DNA): TGTGCCTGGACAGGGTATAATGAAAAACTGTTTTTT.

This chain links TRBV25-1 with TRBJ1-2; TRBD1 might be the D (5 bases). The CDR3 totals 14 residues. Germline-derived CDR1 and CDR2 are MGHDK and SYGVNS. Trimming cost V 8 bases and J 1 base, with 14 bases left between them. CDR3 DNA sequence: TGTGCCAGCCAGCCCGGGGGATTTAACTATGGCTACACCTTC. This encodes CASQPGGFNYGYTF.

The chain employs TRBV4-2 and TRBJ2-5, with 9 positions matching TRBD1. J gave up 5 bases and V 3 bases, and 13 bases lay outside the gene matches. The CDR3 sequence is 17 residues long. Germline CDR1 reads LGHNA; CDR2 reads YNFKEQ. The CDR3 loop reads CASSQPRPGQGRETQYF. The CDR3 nucleotides are TGTGCCAGCAGCCAGCCTCGACCGGGACAGGGTCGCGAGACCCAGTACTTC.

The chain joins TRBV13 to TRBJ2-7; D is ambiguous. The CDR3 has 11 residues. Germline V CDR1 and CDR2: PRHDT, FYEKMQ (reference sequence). The V end lost 5 bases, the J end lost 3 bases, and 5 bases lay between the germline ends. The CDR3 region has the DNA TGTGCCAGCAGCCGGCACTACGAGCAGTACTTC. Its protein is CASSRHYEQYF.

The gene calls are TRBV2 and TRBJ2-1; D not resolved. Germline CDR1 is SNHLY and CDR2 is FYNNEI. The V and J ends lost 3 bases and 4 bases respectively, with 10 bases between them. The CDR3 contains 14 residues. The CDR3 DNA reads as TGTGCCAGCAGTGATAGAACGCGATACAATGAGCAGTTCTTC. Encoded protein: CASSDRTRYNEQFF.

The rearrangement uses TRBV7-6 and TRBJ2-5; D not resolved. V lost 5 bases and J lost 0, with 10 bases in between. CDR1 is SGHVS, CDR2 FNYEAQ, per germline. CDR3 length: 14 residues. CDR3 coding DNA: TGTGCCAGCAGCCCCGCCGTGTACCAAGAGACCCAGTACTTC. Protein: CASSPAVYQETQYF.